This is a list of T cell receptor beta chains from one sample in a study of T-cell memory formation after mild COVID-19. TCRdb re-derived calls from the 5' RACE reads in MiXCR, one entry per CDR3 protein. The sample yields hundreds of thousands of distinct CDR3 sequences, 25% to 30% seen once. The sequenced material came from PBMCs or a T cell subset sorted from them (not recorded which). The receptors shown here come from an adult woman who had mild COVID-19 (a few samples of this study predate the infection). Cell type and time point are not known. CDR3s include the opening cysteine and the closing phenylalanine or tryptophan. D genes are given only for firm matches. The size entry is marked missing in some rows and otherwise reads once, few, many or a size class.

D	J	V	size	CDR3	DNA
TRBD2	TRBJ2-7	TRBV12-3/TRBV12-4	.	CASRASGRRYEQYF	TGTGCCAGCAGGGCTAGCGGACGTAGGTACGAGCAGTACTTC
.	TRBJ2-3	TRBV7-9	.	CASSPFGSLGDTQYF	TGTGCCAGCAGTCCTTTTGGGAGTTTGGGAGATACGCAGTATTTT
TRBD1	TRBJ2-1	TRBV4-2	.	CASSLAPGTGGRDEQFF	TGTGCCAGCAGCCTAGCGCCCGGGACAGGGGGTAGGGATGAGCAGTTCTTC
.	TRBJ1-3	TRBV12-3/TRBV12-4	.	CSSNWGVLSGNTIYF	TGTTCCAGCAACTGGGGGGTACTATCTGGAAACACCATATATTTT
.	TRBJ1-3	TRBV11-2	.	CASSVGSGSGNTIYF	TGTGCCAGCAGCGTCGGGTCCGGGTCTGGAAACACCATATATTTT
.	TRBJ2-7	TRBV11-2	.	CASSLGLAMGYEQYF	TGTGCCAGCAGCTTAGGGCTAGCGATGGGCTACGAGCAGTACTTC
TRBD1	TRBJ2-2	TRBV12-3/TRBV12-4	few	CASRGQGAGELFF	TGTGCCAGCAGAGGACAGGGAGCCGGGGAGCTGTTTTTT
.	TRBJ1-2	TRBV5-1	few	CASSLGLGYTF	TGCGCCAGCAGCTTGGGCCTTGGCTACACCTTC
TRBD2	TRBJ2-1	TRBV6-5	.	CASRRGLAGNEQFF	TGTGCCAGCAGACGAGGACTAGCGGGAAATGAGCAGTTCTTC
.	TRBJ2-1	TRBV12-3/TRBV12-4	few	CASSSFRPGRNEQFF	TGTGCCAGCAGTTCATTCAGGCCGGGTCGGAATGAGCAGTTCTTC
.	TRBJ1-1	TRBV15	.	CATSRGDTEAFF	TGTGCCACCAGTAGAGGGGACACTGAAGCTTTCTTT
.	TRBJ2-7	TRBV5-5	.	CASSLALLTYEQYF	TGTGCCAGCAGCTTGGCTTTGTTGACCTACGAGCAGTACTTC
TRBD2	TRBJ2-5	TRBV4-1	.	CASSQGRLAGGNQETQYF	TGCGCCAGCAGCCAAGGACGACTAGCGGGGGGGAACCAAGAGACCCAGTACTTC
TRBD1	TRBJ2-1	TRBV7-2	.	CASSSLQGNEQFF	TGTGCCAGCAGCTCCTTACAGGGGAATGAGCAGTTCTTC
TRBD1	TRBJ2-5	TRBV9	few	CASSEGDRAETQYF	TGTGCCAGCAGCGAGGGGGACAGGGCTGAGACCCAGTACTTC
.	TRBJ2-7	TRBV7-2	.	CASSQRLRLARNEQYF	TGTGCCAGCAGCCAAAGACTTCGGCTAGCGAGAAACGAGCAGTACTTC
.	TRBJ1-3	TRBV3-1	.	CASSQEYSSGNTIYF	TGTGCCAGCAGCCAAGAATACAGCTCTGGAAACACCATATATTTT
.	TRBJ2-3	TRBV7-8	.	CASSLVTDTDTQYF	TGTGCCAGCAGCTTAGTTACGGACACAGATACGCAGTATTTT
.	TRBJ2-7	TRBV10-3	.	CAINAGDAYEQYF	TGTGCCATCAACGCAGGGGATGCCTACGAGCAGTACTTC
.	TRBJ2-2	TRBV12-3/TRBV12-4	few	CASGRVGELFF	TGTGCCAGCGGAAGGGTCGGGGAGCTGTTTTTT
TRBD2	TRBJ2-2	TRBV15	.	CATSASGGGTGELFF	TGTGCCACCAGCGCTAGCGGGGGGGGCACCGGGGAGCTGTTTTTT
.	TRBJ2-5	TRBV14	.	CASSPWTLETQYF	TGTGCCAGCAGCCCCTGGACCCTAGAGACCCAGTACTTC
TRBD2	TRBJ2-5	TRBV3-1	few	CASSQGALAGGILTQYF	TGTGCCAGCAGCCAAGGAGCCTTAGCGGGGGGGATCTTGACCCAGTACTTC
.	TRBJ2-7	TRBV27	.	CASPKEQEGSYEQYF	TGTGCCAGCCCCAAGGAACAGGAGGGCTCCTACGAGCAGTACTTC
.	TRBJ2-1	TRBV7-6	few	CASSFTRGANEQFF	TGTGCCAGCAGCTTCACTAGGGGGGCGAATGAGCAGTTCTTC
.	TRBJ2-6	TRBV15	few	CATSRDRTDAGANVLTF	TGTGCCACCAGCAGAGATCGGACGGACGCTGGGGCCAACGTCCTGACTTTC
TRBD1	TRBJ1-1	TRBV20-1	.	CSAFSGTVNTEAFF	TGCAGTGCGTTTTCCGGGACAGTTAACACTGAAGCTTTCTTT
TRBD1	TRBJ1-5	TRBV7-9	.	CASSLPGQGDGGNQPQHF	TGTGCCAGCAGCTTGCCGGGACAGGGAGATGGGGGCAATCAGCCCCAGCATTTT
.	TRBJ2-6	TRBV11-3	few	CASTIRESRGSSGANVLTF	TGTGCCAGCACCATTAGGGAAAGCAGGGGATCCTCTGGGGCCAACGTCCTGACTTTC
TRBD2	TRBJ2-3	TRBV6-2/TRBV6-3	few	CASSSAGRRTDTQYF	TGTGCCAGCAGTTCAGCGGGAAGACGCACAGATACGCAGTATTTT
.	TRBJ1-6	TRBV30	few	CAWSMQGYSPLHF	TGTGCCTGGAGTATGCAGGGGTATTCACCCCTCCACTTT
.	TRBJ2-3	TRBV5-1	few	CASSFAGYTDTQYF	TGCGCCAGCAGCTTCGCGGGGTACACAGATACGCAGTATTTT
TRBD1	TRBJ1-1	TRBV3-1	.	CASSRRDRVLEAFF	TGTGCCAGCAGCCGCCGGGACAGAGTCCTTGAAGCTTTCTTT
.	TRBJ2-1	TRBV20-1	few	CSASTDEQFF	TGCAGTGCATCGACAGATGAGCAGTTCTTC
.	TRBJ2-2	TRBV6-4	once	CASSDPSGELFF	TGTGCCAGCAGTGACCCAAGCGGGGAGCTGTTTTTT
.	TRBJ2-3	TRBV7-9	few	CASSLVKSTDTQYF	TGTGCCAGCAGCTTAGTTAAAAGCACAGATACGCAGTATTTT
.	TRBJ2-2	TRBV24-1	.	CATSTGANTGELFF	TGTGCCACCAGTACAGGTGCGAACACCGGGGAGCTGTTTTTT
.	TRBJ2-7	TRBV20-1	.	CSARELRGKELWQYF	TGCAGTGCTAGAGAACTCCGAGGAAAGGAGTTGTGGCAGTACTTC
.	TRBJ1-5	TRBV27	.	CASSLSAGLSNQPQHF	TGTGCCAGCAGTTTATCGGCAGGGTTGAGCAATCAGCCCCAGCATTTT
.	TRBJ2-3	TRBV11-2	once	CASSLAMGDTQYF	TGTGCCAGCAGCTTAGCCATGGGGGATACGCAGTATTTT
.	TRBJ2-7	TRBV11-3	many	CASSLPGSYEQYF	TGTGCCAGCAGCTTACCGGGTTCCTACGAGCAGTACTTC
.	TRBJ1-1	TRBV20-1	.	CSARRGTTEAFF	TGCAGTGCTAGACGGGGAACCACTGAAGCTTTCTTT
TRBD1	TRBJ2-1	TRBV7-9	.	CASSLGQGRNNEQFF	TGTGCCAGCAGCTTAGGACAGGGACGAAACAATGAGCAGTTCTTC
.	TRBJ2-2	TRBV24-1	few	CATSGNAGELFF	TGTGCCACCAGTGGAAATGCCGGGGAGCTGTTTTTT
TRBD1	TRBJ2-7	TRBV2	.	CASIEGQGVYEQYF	TGTGCCAGCATAGAGGGACAGGGGGTGTACGAGCAGTACTTC
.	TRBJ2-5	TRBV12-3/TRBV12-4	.	CASSVRTAPQETQYF	TGTGCCAGCAGTGTCAGGACAGCGCCTCAAGAGACCCAGTACTTC
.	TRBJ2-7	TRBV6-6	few	CASSYFRVSGYEQYF	TGTGCCAGCAGTTACTTCCGGGTTTCGGGCTACGAGCAGTACTTC
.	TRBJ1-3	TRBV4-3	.	CASSQELVGGISGNTIYF	TGCGCCAGCAGCCAAGAATTGGTAGGGGGGATCTCTGGAAACACCATATATTTT
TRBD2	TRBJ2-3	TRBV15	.	CATSASGRTDTQYF	TGTGCCACCAGCGCTAGCGGGAGAACAGATACGCAGTATTTT
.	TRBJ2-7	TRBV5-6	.	CASTQGWYEQYF	TGTGCCAGCACCCAGGGATGGTACGAGCAGTACTTC
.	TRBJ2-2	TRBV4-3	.	CASSRRRTVNTGELFF	TGCGCCAGCAGCCGAAGAAGGACCGTTAACACCGGGGAGCTGTTTTTT
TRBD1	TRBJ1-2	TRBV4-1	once	CASSQGIQGEYGYTF	TGCGCCAGCAGCCAAGGTATACAGGGGGAGTATGGCTACACCTTC
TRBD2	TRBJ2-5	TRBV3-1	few	CASSRGGLTSGKETQYF	TGTGCCAGCAGCCGGGGGGGACTGACTAGCGGCAAAGAGACCCAGTACTTC
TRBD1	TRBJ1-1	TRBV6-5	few	CASSQTRGTEAFF	TGTGCCAGCAGTCAGACCAGGGGGACTGAAGCTTTCTTT
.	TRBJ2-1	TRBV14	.	CASSQDRDSYSYNEQFF	TGTGCCAGCAGCCAAGATCGAGACAGTTACTCCTACAATGAGCAGTTCTTC